These 8 T cell receptor beta chains were all obtained from the same sample, sequenced in a study of spatial heterogeneity in lung cancer. TCRdb used MiXCR to reprocess the 5' RACE reads, holding one entry per CDR3 protein. The data hold approximately 92,000 distinct CDR3 sequences, with approximately 12% observed a single time. Time point of the sample: sample taken at primary tumor resection. The starting material was PBMCs, obtained at surgery. The receptors shown here come from a male donor with early-stage non-small cell lung cancer.

V is TRBV12-3 or TRBV12-4 and J is TRBJ1-2; 10 nucleotides align to TRBD1. The CDR3 is 15 residues long. V was clipped by 5 bases and J by 3 bases; unmatched bases: 6. The CDR3 DNA sequence: TGTGCCAGCAGTCGAATGGACAGGGGGGACTATGGCTACACCTTC. Protein sequence: CASSRMDRGDYGYTF.

With regard to this clonotype: This may be a read error, as it is one base from a much larger clone. This rearrangement joins TRBV12-3 or TRBV12-4 to TRBJ2-1, with TRBD2 as a possible D gene (6 bases). Trimming took 4 bases from V and 8 from J, leaving 18 bases between them. This CDR3 spans 15 amino acids. The DNA of the CDR3 is TGTGCCAGCAGTTCCGGGACTTTCGGCCTGGATGAGCAGTTCTTC. Translation gives CASSSGTFGLDEQFF.

For the CDR3, the DNA is TGCAGTGCTCCGCGCACTACCCAAAGACCCGGGGAGCTGTTTTTT. Its protein is CSAPRTTQRPGELFF. The rearrangement uses TRBV20-1 and TRBJ2-2; D gene unclear. The V gene's germline CDR1 is DFQATT and CDR2 SNEGSKA (reference sequence). The CDR3 sequence is 15 residues long. The ends were cut back, 5 bases at V and 6 bases at J, with 19 bases in the middle.

The chain recombines TRBV5-6 with TRBJ2-3; 7 bases are shared with TRBD1. Germline V gene sequence: CDR1 SGHDT, CDR2 YYEEEE. Trimming removed 4 bases from V and 5 bases from J; junction bases left unmatched: 4. The CDR3 length is 13 residues. CDR3 amino acids: CASSTRQGDTQYF. DNA of the CDR3: TGTGCCAGCAGCACCAGACAGGGAGATACGCAGTATTTT.

This chain joins TRBV19 and TRBJ2-4, with TRBD2 matching 10 bases. In germline, CDR1 is LNHDA, CDR2 SQIVND (reference sequence). The CDR3 consists of 13 residues. Losses at the gene ends were 5 bases for V and 8 bases for J; bases not matched to a gene: 3. Here the CDR3 reads CASSPSGGDIQYF. In nucleotides, the CDR3 is TGTGCCAGTAGTCCCAGCGGGGGGGACATTCAGTACTTC.

This chain connects TRBV7-9 to TRBJ2-2, with D uncertain. Deletions cut 6 bases from V and 5 bases from J, with 4 bases between. Per the germline V gene, CDR1 is SEHNR and CDR2 is FQNEAQ (reference sequence). This CDR3 has 11 residues. The CDR3 loop is CASSGTGELFF. The CDR3 bases are TGTGCCAGCAGTGGAACCGGGGAGCTGTTTTTT.

The CDR3 sequence is CASGSRGLVNTEAFF. The CDR3 region has the DNA TGTGCCAGCGGATCCAGGGGGCTGGTGAACACTGAAGCTTTCTTT. The rearrangement uses TRBV7-2 and TRBJ1-1; 8 nucleotides line up with TRBD1. V lost 8 bases and J lost 0; bases outside the gene matches: 8. The CDR3 runs 15 residues. Germline V gives CDR1 SGHTA, CDR2 FQGNSA.

This clonotype showed up just a few times. The J gene is TRBJ1-5, the V gene TRBV28; D gene unclear. The CDR3 runs to 12 residues. V was clipped by 7 bases and J by 4 bases, with 8 bases between them. Germline V lookup: CDR1 MDHEN, CDR2 SYDVKM. CDR3 sequence reads: CASTIPNQPQHF. Here the CDR3 DNA reads TGTGCCAGCACCATTCCGAATCAGCCCCAGCATTTT.